The 23 T cell receptor beta chains listed next were all sequenced from one sample in a study of T cell responses to AZD1222 COVID-19 vaccine. Sequencing was performed with immunoSEQ multiplex PCR; in TCRdb, only in-frame clones are kept and a portion is missing. The sample shows 150,000 to 200,000 clones, approximately 86% of them seen only once. The sequences come from peripheral blood, collected 28 days after the second AZD1222 dose. The receptors originated from an adult who received the AZD1222 COVID-19 vaccine.

The chain links TRBV19 to TRBJ1-1; no firm D call. The CDR3 is 16 amino acids. Germline CDR1 reads LNHDA; CDR2 reads SQIVND (reference sequence). The V end lost 4 bases, the J end lost 0 bases, and 15 bases lay between the germline ends. Written as DNA, the CDR3 is TGTGCCAGTAGTAAGACGGGCGCCTTTCTGAACACTGAAGCTTTCTTT. Translation: CASSKTGAFLNTEAFF.

The chain carries TRBV5-6 and TRBJ2-5, with D tentatively TRBD1 or TRBD2 (5 bases each). Trimming pared 0 bases from V and 0 bases from J, leaving 9 bases between. CDR3 length: 15 amino acids. The germline CDR1 and CDR2 sequences are SGHDT and YYEEEE. Here the CDR3 reads CASSLARGHQETQYF. DNA for the CDR3: TGTGCCAGCAGCTTGGCCCGGGGACACCAAGAGACCCAGTACTTC.

The chain uses TRBV7-2 and TRBJ1-1; 11 bases are a match to TRBD1. The trim removed 5 bases at V and 5 bases at J, leaving 10 bases unmatched. Germline values: CDR1 SGHTA, CDR2 FQGNSA. There are 16 residues in the CDR3. The CDR3 loop reads CASSPSVGQGVTEAFF. DNA for the CDR3: TGTGCCAGCAGCCCTAGCGTGGGACAGGGGGTGACTGAAGCTTTCTTT.

V and J are TRBV18 and TRBJ2-1, with 8 bases lining up with TRBD1. Germline lookup yields CDR1 KGHSH and CDR2 LQKENI. This CDR3 is built from 14 residues. The V segment lost 6 bases and the J segment 2 bases; nucleotides outside the gene matches: 3. The CDR3 DNA follows: TGTGCCAGCTCTCCGACAGGGGCCTACAATGAGCAGTTCTTC. Its translation: CASSPTGAYNEQFF.

This clone was observed once. V is TRBV29-1 and J is TRBJ2-5, with 10 nucleotides matching TRBD1. This CDR3 is built from 15 residues. The germline V gene encodes CDR1 SQVTM and CDR2 ANQGSEA. J lost 2 bases, V lost 8 bases, and 11 bases had no gene match. The CDR3 loop is CSITPGQGRQETQYF. The CDR3 DNA follows: TGCAGCATTACCCCGGGACAGGGGCGTCAAGAGACCCAGTACTTC.

CDR3 coding DNA: TGCGCCAGCAGCTTGACCCCCGGGACAGGGTTCCGGTCTACTGAAGCTTTCTTT. Protein product: CASSLTPGTGFRSTEAFF. The V call is TRBV5-1, the J call TRBJ1-1, with TRBD1 matching 9 bases. This CDR3 has 18 residues. V lost 1 base, J lost 5 bases, and 15 bases stayed unmatched. Germline V gives CDR1 SGHRS, CDR2 YFSETQ. The variable domain in full, with the rest retrieved from reference TRBV5-1 and TRBJ1-1, is KAGVTQTPRYLIKTRGQQVTLSCSPISGHRSVSWYQQTPGQGLQFLFEYFSETQRNKGNFPGRFSGRQFSNSRSEMNVSTLELGDSALYLCASSLTPGTGFRSTEAFFGQGTRLTVV.

The J gene is TRBJ1-3, the V gene TRBV10-3; no definite D call. V lost 2 bases to trimming and J lost 0 bases, with 8 bases between them. CDR1 and CDR2 (germline): ENHRY, SYGVKD. CDR3 length: 15 residues. Here the CDR3 reads CAISEGISSGNTIYF. CDR3 DNA sequence: TGTGCCATCAGTGAGGGGATCAGCTCTGGAAACACCATATATTTT.

CDR3 sequence: CASSMIATYNEQFF. In DNA, the CDR3 is TGTGCCAGTAGTATGATCGCTACCTACAATGAGCAGTTCTTC. The chain joins TRBV19 to TRBJ2-1; no definite D call. Germline V gene data show CDR1 as LNHDA and CDR2 as SQIVND (reference sequence). The CDR3 is 14 residues long. Trimming cost V 3 bases and J 2 bases, with 8 bases left between them.

The rearrangement uses TRBV10-3 and TRBJ2-5, with D unclear. The V end lost 1 base, the J end lost 1 base, and 13 bases lay between the germline ends. Germline V gives CDR1 ENHRY, CDR2 SYGVKD. The CDR3 covers 16 residues. The CDR3 protein is CAISELSRKSQETQYF. CDR3 in DNA: TGTGCCATCAGTGAGTTGTCACGGAAAAGCCAAGAGACCCAGTACTTC.

This chain connects TRBV11-2 to TRBJ2-5, with D perhaps assigned TRBD1 or TRBD2 (5 bases each). The CDR3 has 15 amino acids. CDR1 is SGHAT and CDR2 is FQNNGV in the germline V gene. Deletions cut 5 bases from V and 5 bases from J, with 18 bases between. The CDR3 reads CASSASGTRVETQYF. CDR3 coding DNA: TGTGCCAGCAGCGCCTCCGGGACCCGGGTTGAGACCCAGTACTTC. The whole variable domain, filled in from reference TRBV11-2 and TRBJ2-5, reads EAGVAQSPRYKIIEKRQSVAFWCNPISGHATLYWYQQILGQGPKLLIQFQNNGVVDDSQLPKDRFSAERLKGVDSTLKIQPAKLEDSAVYLCASSASGTRVETQYFGPGTRLLVL.

The J gene is TRBJ1-2, the V gene TRBV7-9, with D unresolved. Germline values: CDR1 SEHNR, CDR2 FQNEAQ (reference sequence). The CDR3 is made up of 13 amino acids. Trimming cost V 0 bases and J 6 bases, with 8 bases left between them. CDR3 coding DNA: TGTGCCAGCAGCTTAGCGTTCGGGAATGGCTACACCTTC. Translating gives CASSLAFGNGYTF.

The rearrangement joins TRBV6-5 to TRBJ1-1; D uncertain. Germline assignment: CDR1 MNHEY and CDR2 SVGAGI. The CDR3 extends over 12 amino acids. V was shortened by 6 bases and J by 4 bases, with 9 bases between the two germline ends. CDR3: CASSSRSTEAFF. The CDR3 DNA is TGTGCCAGCAGCTCTCGGAGCACTGAAGCTTTCTTT.

V usage is TRBV12-3 or TRBV12-4 and J usage is TRBJ1-4; the D is unclear. Trimming took 3 bases from V and 10 from J, leaving 6 bases between them. This CDR3 has 11 residues. The CDR3 region has the DNA TGTGCCAGCAGTTTTGACGGAAAACTGTTTTTT. Its protein is CASSFDGKLFF.

The chain employs TRBV7-8 and TRBJ1-1, with a tentative D call TRBD1 (6 bases). Germline CDR1 SGHVS, CDR2 FQNEAQ. Trimming shortened V by 1 base and J by 6 bases, and 15 bases separated the two germline ends. The CDR3 runs to 15 residues. CDR3 amino acids: CASSLDRAGGAEAFF. The DNA of the CDR3 is TGTGCCAGCAGCTTAGACAGGGCGGGGGGAGCTGAAGCTTTCTTT.

The chain links TRBV12-2 to TRBJ1-3; the D segment call TRBD1 is taken from the table without a DNA check. TRBV12-2 is annotated as a pseudogene. CDR3 length: 18 residues. The CDR3 nucleotides are TGTGCAAGTCGCTTAGTACACAGGGAAGTCCTCTCTGGAAACACCATATATTTT. Translation gives CASRLVHREVLSGNTIYF.

This clone came up a few times. This chain links TRBV15 with TRBJ1-3; no reliable D call. Trimming pared 0 bases from V and 3 bases from J, leaving 9 bases between. The CDR3 has 15 amino acids. Germline V CDR1 and CDR2: LNHNV, YYDKDF (reference sequence). CDR3 sequence (DNA): TGTGCCACCAGCAGAGATCGGACGGTTGGAAACACCATATATTTT. It codes for CATSRDRTVGNTIYF.

The count of this clone is one. At one end, the junction sequence differs from germline, possibly due to a read error. The rearrangement uses TRBV7-9 and TRBJ1-1; D ambiguous. Germline lookup yields CDR1 SEHNR and CDR2 FQNEAQ (reference sequence). The CDR3 totals 14 residues. CDR3 nucleotides: TGTGCCAGCAGCTTAGTTGCTGGGAGCACTGAGGCTTTCTTT. This encodes CASSLVAGSTEAFF.

V gene TRBV30 combines with J gene TRBJ1-5; D possibly corresponds to TRBD1 (6 bases). V lost 0 bases to trimming and J lost 5 bases, with 8 bases between them. CDR3 size: 13 residues. Germline CDR1 reads GTSNPN; CDR2 reads SVGIG (reference sequence). The CDR3: CAWSVAGDQPQHF. CDR3 DNA sequence: TGTGCCTGGAGTGTAGCAGGGGATCAGCCCCAGCATTTT.

The V and J genes are TRBV3-1 (or the pseudogene TRBV3-2) and TRBJ1-6; D is possibly TRBD1 (6 bases). Trimming cost V 6 bases and J 0 bases, with 12 bases left between them. The CDR3 is made up of 16 amino acids. CDR1 LGHDT and CDR2 YNNKEL come from the germline V gene (reference sequence). The CDR3 region is CASRHRDLSYNSPLHF. Written as DNA, the CDR3 is TGTGCCAGCAGGCACAGGGACCTCTCCTATAATTCACCCCTCCACTTT.

This chain joins TRBV12-5 and TRBJ1-6; weak D call: TRBD1 (5 bases). The CDR3 length is 14 residues. CDR1 and CDR2 (germline): LGHNT, FRNRAP. With 2 bases removed from V and 10 bases from J, the gap between germline ends came to 12 bases. Written as DNA, the CDR3 is TGTGCTAGTGGTTTGACCGGGACGGAGTCACCCCTCCACTTT. It encodes CASGLTGTESPLHF.

The rearrangement links TRBV6-5 to TRBJ2-7; 7 bases are a match to TRBD1. Trimming removed 6 bases from V and 0 bases from J; junction bases left unmatched: 2. Germline V CDR1 and CDR2: MNHEY, SVGAGI. This CDR3 contains 13 residues. CDR3: CASRKGASYEQYF. The CDR3 nucleotides read TGTGCCAGCAGGAAGGGGGCCTCCTACGAGCAGTACTTC.

The rearrangement uses TRBV10-1 and TRBJ2-2, with 9 bases identical to TRBD1. This CDR3 comprises 15 residues. Germline CDR1 and CDR2: WNHNN and SYGVQD (reference sequence). V lost 4 bases, J lost 1 base, and 1 base stayed unmatched. CDR3 sequence reads: CASSGGQGNTGELFF. The CDR3 DNA is TGCGCCAGCAGTGGGGGACAGGGGAACACCGGGGAGCTGTTTTTT.

V and J are TRBV3-1 (or the pseudogene TRBV3-2) and TRBJ1-4; 7 nucleotides agree with TRBD1. CDR1 LGHDT and CDR2 YNNKEL come from the germline V gene (reference sequence). V lost 0 bases and J lost 3; bases outside the gene matches: 4. The CDR3 spans 16 residues. The CDR3 loop reads CASSQEGGAANEKLFF. The CDR3 DNA reads TGTGCCAGCAGCCAAGAAGGGGGCGCGGCTAATGAAAAACTGTTTTTT.